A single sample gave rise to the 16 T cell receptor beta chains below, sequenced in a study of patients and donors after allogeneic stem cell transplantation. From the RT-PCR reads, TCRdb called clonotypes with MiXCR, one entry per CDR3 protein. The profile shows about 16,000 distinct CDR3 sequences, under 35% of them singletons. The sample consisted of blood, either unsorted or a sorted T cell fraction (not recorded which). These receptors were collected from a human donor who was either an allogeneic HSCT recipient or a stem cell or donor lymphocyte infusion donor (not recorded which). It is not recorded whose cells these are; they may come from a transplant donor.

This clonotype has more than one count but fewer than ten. This CDR3 reads CAIMDQETQYF. CDR3 bases: TGTGCCATCATGGACCAAGAGACCCAGTACTTC. The chain combines TRBV10-3 with TRBJ2-5, with D unclear. CDR1 and CDR2 (germline): ENHRY, SYGVKD. The CDR3 totals 11 residues. Deletions cut 7 bases from V and 0 bases from J, with 3 bases between.

The CDR3 reads CASSSLPRDRGIGYGYTF. The CDR3, as DNA: TGTGCCAGCAGTTCCCTCCCTCGGGACAGGGGCATAGGCTATGGCTACACCTTC. V usage is TRBV27 and J usage is TRBJ1-2, with 10 bases matching TRBD1. Germline loops: CDR1 MNHEY, CDR2 SMNVEV (reference sequence). The V segment lost 4 bases and the J segment 4 bases; nucleotides outside the gene matches: 15. CDR3 size: 18 residues.

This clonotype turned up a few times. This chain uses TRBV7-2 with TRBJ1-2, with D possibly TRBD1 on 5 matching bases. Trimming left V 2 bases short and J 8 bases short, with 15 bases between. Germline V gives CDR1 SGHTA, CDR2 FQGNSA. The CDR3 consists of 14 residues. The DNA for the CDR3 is TGTGCCAGCAGCTTAACTATGGGACCCTTCGGCTACACCTTC. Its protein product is CASSLTMGPFGYTF.

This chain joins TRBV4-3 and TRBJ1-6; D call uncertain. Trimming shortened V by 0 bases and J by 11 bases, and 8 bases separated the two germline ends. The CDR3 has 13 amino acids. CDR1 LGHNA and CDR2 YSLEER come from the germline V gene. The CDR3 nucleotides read TGCGCCAGCAGCCAAGATCTCGATACACCCCTCCACTTT. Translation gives CASSQDLDTPLHF.

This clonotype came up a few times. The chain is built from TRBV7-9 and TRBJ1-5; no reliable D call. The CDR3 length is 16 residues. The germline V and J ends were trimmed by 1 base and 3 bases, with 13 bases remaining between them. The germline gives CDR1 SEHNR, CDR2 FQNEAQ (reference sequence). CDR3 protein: CASSLVVEPTNQPQHF. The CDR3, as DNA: TGTGCCAGCAGCTTAGTCGTGGAGCCCACCAATCAGCCCCAGCATTTT.

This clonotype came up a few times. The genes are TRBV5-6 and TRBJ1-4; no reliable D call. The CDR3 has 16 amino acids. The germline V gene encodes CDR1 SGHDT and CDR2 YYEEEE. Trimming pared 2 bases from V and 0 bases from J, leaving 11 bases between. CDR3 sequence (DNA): TGTGCCAGCAGCTTAAGGGTAGTCGCAACTAATGAAAAACTGTTTTTT. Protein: CASSLRVVATNEKLFF.

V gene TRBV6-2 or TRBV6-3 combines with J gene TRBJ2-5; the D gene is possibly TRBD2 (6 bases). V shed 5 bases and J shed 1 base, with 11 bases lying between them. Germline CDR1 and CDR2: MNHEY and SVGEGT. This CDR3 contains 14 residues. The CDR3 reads CASSPRGSQETQYF. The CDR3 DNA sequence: TGTGCCAGCAGTCCCCGGGGGAGCCAAGAGACCCAGTACTTC.

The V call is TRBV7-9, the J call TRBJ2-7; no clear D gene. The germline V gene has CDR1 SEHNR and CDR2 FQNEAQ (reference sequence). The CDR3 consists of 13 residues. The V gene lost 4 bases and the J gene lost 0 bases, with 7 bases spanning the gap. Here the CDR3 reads CASSSANSYEQYF. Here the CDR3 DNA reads TGTGCCAGCAGCTCCGCTAACTCCTACGAGCAGTACTTC.

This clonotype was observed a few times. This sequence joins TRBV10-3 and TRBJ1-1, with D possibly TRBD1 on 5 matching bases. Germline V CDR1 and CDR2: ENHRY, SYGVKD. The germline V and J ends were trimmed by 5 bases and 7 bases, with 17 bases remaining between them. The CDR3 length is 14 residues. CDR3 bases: TGTGCCATCAGTCCCGGACTGGGAACAGGTGAAGCTTTCTTT. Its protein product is CAISPGLGTGEAFF.

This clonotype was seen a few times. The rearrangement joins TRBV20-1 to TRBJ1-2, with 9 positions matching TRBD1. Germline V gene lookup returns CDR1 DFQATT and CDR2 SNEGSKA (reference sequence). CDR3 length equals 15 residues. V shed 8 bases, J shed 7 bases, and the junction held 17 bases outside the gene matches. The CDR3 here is CSCTSRWTGDRGYTF. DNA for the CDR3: TGCAGTTGCACTTCCCGGTGGACAGGGGATCGTGGCTACACCTTC.

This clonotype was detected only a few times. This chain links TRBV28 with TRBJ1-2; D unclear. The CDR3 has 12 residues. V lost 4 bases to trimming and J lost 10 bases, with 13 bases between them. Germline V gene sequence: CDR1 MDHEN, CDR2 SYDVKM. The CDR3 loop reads CASSSDPAHYTF. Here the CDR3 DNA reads TGTGCCAGCAGTTCGGACCCTGCCCACTACACCTTC.

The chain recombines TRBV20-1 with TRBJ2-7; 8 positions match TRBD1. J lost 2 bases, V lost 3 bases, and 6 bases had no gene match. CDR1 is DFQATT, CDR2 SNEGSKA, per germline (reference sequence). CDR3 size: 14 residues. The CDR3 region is CSASRQGSAYEQYF. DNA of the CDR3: TGCAGTGCTAGCCGACAGGGGTCCGCCTACGAGCAGTACTTC.

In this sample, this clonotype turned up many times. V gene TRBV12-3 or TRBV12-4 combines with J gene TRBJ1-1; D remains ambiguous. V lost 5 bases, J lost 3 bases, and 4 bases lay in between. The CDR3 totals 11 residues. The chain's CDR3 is CASSVYTEAFF. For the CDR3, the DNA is TGTGCCAGCAGTGTTTACACTGAAGCTTTCTTT.

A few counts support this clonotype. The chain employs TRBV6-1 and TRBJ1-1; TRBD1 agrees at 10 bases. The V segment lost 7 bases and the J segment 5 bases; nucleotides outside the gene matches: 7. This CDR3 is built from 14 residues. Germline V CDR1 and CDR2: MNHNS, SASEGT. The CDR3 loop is CASTWTGGLTEAFF. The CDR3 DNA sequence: TGTGCCAGCACCTGGACAGGGGGATTGACTGAAGCTTTCTTT.

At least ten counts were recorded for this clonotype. CDR3 sequence reads: CASSPTTDSGNTIYF. In DNA, the CDR3 is TGTGCCAGCTCACCAACGACAGACTCTGGAAACACCATATATTTT. J is TRBJ1-3 and V is TRBV18; D perhaps matches TRBD1 (5 bases). The CDR3 has 15 residues. Germline V gives CDR1 KGHSH, CDR2 LQKENI. Trimming shortened V by 2 bases and J by 0 bases, and 8 bases separated the two germline ends.

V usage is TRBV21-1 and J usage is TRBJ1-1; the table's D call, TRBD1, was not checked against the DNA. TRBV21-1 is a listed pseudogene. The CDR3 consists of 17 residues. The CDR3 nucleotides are TGTGCCAGCAGCAAAGGGGGAAGGAGACAGTTAAACACTGAAGCTTTCTTT. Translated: CASSKGGRRQLNTEAFF.